These 26 T cell receptor beta chains originate from one sample sequenced in a study of vaccination effects on CD4 cells after COVID-19 (dated by TCRdb to between 2021 and 2024). What these receptors recognize is not known. After roughly 11 days of culture, CD4+ T cells were isolated with the EasySep CD4+ T cell isolation kit. Each participant got two doses of an mRNA SARS-CoV-2 vaccine, either BNT162b2 or mRNA-1273. Library construction relied on the immunoSEQ multiplex PCR assay. Entries here come from immuneACCESS through TCRdb and include only in-frame sequences with V and J called. Some clones fail to appear in such tables; in the studies checked, an unresolved V gene covers under half of the shortfall, and the cause of the remainder is unknown. Across this sample there are about 71,000 clones, with 70% to 80% seen only once. Together, the top ten hold 2% to 3% of the sample. Sequences were derived from CD4+ T cells from PBMCs cultured without peptide, sampled after COVID-19 vaccination. The receptors originated from a human donor who received a COVID-19 vaccine.

The V call is TRBV4-2, the J call TRBJ1-3; D is unclear. The CDR3 runs 14 residues. V dropped 1 base and J dropped 4 bases, with 8 bases sitting between them. From germline, CDR1 is LGHNA and CDR2 YNFKEQ. The chain's CDR3 is CASSQGTSGNTIYF. CDR3 bases: TGTGCCAGCAGCCAAGGGACGTCCGGAAACACCATATATTTT.

With respect to this clone: This sample includes further DNA sequences coding for the same CDR3. This rearrangement joins TRBV6-5 to TRBJ1-3; D not resolved. Germline CDR1 and CDR2: MNHEY and SVGAGI. V lost 5 bases and J 1 base, leaving 3 bases between the germline ends. This CDR3 comprises 12 residues. CDR3 nucleotide sequence: TGTGCCAGCAGTCGATCTGGAAACACCATATATTTT. Its protein is CASSRSGNTIYF.

In this sample, this clone turned up a few times. The rearrangement joins TRBV21-1 to TRBJ1-4. TRBV21-1 constitutes a pseudogene. This CDR3 has 12 amino acids. The CDR3, as DNA: TGTGCCAGCAGCAAAGAGGATGAAAAACTGTTTTTT. It yields the protein CASSKEDEKLFF.

This clone appeared a single time. The chain is built from TRBV4-1 and TRBJ1-4; D unclear. Germline V gene lookup returns CDR1 MGHRA and CDR2 YSYEKL. The CDR3 extends over 15 amino acids. Trimming removed 3 bases at V and 3 bases at J, with 11 bases between. The CDR3 coding sequence is TGCGCCAGCAGCCAGCGATGGGATTCTAATGAAAAACTGTTTTTT. Translated, it gives CASSQRWDSNEKLFF.

The chain joins TRBV6-5 to TRBJ1-4, with unresolved D. Looked up from germline, CDR1 is MNHEY and CDR2 is SVGAGI. V was shortened by 7 bases and J by 8 bases, with 20 bases between the two germline ends. This CDR3 contains 15 residues. In DNA, the CDR3 is TGTGCCAGCAACCCCTCGGGAAGGGTCCAAGAAAAACTGTTTTTT. This encodes CASNPSGRVQEKLFF.

This clone has more than one count but fewer than ten. J is TRBJ2-5 and V is TRBV7-8; D unclear. From germline, CDR1 is SGHVS and CDR2 FQNEAQ. V shed 3 bases and J shed 2 bases, with 10 bases lying between them. This CDR3 has 14 amino acids. CDR3 loop: CASSFGRQQETQYF. The DNA of the CDR3 is TGTGCCAGCAGCTTTGGGCGGCAACAAGAGACCCAGTACTTC.

The chain is built from TRBV30 and TRBJ1-2; D gene ambiguous. The V gene lost 3 bases and the J gene lost 8 bases, with 16 bases spanning the gap. Germline V gives CDR1 GTSNPN, CDR2 SVGIG (reference sequence). The CDR3 is 13 residues long. DNA of the CDR3: TGTGCCTGGAGGCGAGAGTTTAACTGGGGCTACACCTTC. The encoded protein is CAWRREFNWGYTF. Variable domain in full (rest from reference TRBV30 and TRBJ1-2): SQTIHQWPATLVQPVGSPLSLECTVEGTSNPNLYWYRQAAGRGLQLLFYSVGIGQISSEVPQNLSASRPQDRQFILSSKKLLLSDSGFYLCAWRREFNWGYTFGSGTRLTVV.

The J gene is TRBJ1-2, the V gene TRBV11-2; no firm D call. Germline CDR1 SGHAT, CDR2 FQNNGV. The ends were cut back, 1 base at V and 9 bases at J, with 15 bases in the middle. This CDR3 region has 14 residues. This chain's CDR3 is CASSLGAKGGSYTF. For the CDR3, the DNA is TGTGCCAGCAGCTTAGGGGCAAAGGGAGGTAGCTACACCTTC.

The genes are TRBV24-1 and TRBJ2-5; D not certain. Germline CDR1 and CDR2: KGHDR and SFDVKD. Trimming cost V 4 bases and J 1 base, with 12 bases left between them. This CDR3 is built from 15 residues. For the CDR3, the DNA is TGTGCCACCAGTGACCCCCGTGGTGCCCAAGAGACCCAGTACTTC. Its protein is CATSDPRGAQETQYF.

This chain joins TRBV19 and TRBJ1-2; maybe TRBD1 (5 bases). The CDR3 loop spans 14 amino acids. The V end lost 6 bases, the J end lost 8 bases, and 19 bases lay between the germline ends. Per the germline V gene, CDR1 is LNHDA and CDR2 is SQIVND (reference sequence). CDR3 sequence reads: CASSSSVTDEGYTF. The CDR3 DNA follows: TGTGCCAGTAGCTCCAGTGTGACAGACGAGGGCTACACCTTC.

The chain links TRBV4-2 to TRBJ1-2; unclear D gene. CDR3 size: 17 residues. V gave up 0 bases and J gave up 4 bases, with 18 bases separating them. CDR1 is LGHNA, CDR2 YNFKEQ, per germline. The CDR3 DNA follows: TGTGCCAGCAGCCAAGAATTTTTAGGAGTCGGATCCTATGGCTACACCTTC. This translates into CASSQEFLGVGSYGYTF.

The chain recombines TRBV6-1 with TRBJ2-7; no reliable D call. The CDR3 consists of 12 residues. Trimming shortened V by 1 base and J by 5 bases, and 6 bases separated the two germline ends. Looked up from germline, CDR1 is MNHNS and CDR2 is SASEGT. The CDR3 nucleotides read TGTGCCAGCAGTGAAGGGAGAAACGAGCAGTACGTC. Encoded protein: CASSEGRNEQYV.

The rearrangement uses TRBV6-5 and TRBJ1-1, with unresolved D. Germline loops: CDR1 MNHEY, CDR2 SVGAGI. Trimming left V 7 bases short and J 6 bases short, with 15 bases between. CDR3 length: 13 amino acids. The CDR3 reads CASKLRTDAEAFF. In DNA, the CDR3 is TGTGCCAGCAAACTAAGGACTGACGCTGAAGCTTTCTTT.

The V and J genes are TRBV7-9 and TRBJ2-1; 16 positions match TRBD2. There are 18 residues in the CDR3. Germline V gene data show CDR1 as SEHNR and CDR2 as FQNEAQ (reference sequence). V lost 5 bases to trimming and J lost 0 bases; unmatched junction nucleotides: 4. CDR3 loop: CASSPGLAGGSSYNEQFF. The CDR3, as DNA: TGTGCCAGCAGCCCGGGACTAGCGGGGGGGTCCTCCTACAATGAGCAGTTCTTC.

The chain uses TRBV18 and TRBJ1-2; D is perhaps TRBD1 (5 bases). Germline CDR1 KGHSH, CDR2 LQKENI. The CDR3 runs 12 residues. Trimming pared 5 bases from V and 11 bases from J, leaving 15 bases between. CDR3 in amino acids: CASSSRDGMYTF. The CDR3 bases are TGTGCCAGCTCATCGCGGGACGGAATGTACACCTTC.

This chain uses TRBV19 with TRBJ2-3; D is uncertain. This CDR3 is 14 amino acids long. V gave up 6 bases and J gave up 6 bases, with 16 bases separating them. Looked up from germline, CDR1 is LNHDA and CDR2 is SQIVND (reference sequence). The CDR3 coding sequence is TGTGCCAGTAGCAACTGGTTTGTTCTGGATACGCAGTATTTT. Protein product: CASSNWFVLDTQYF. The full variable domain, in which reference TRBV19 and TRBJ2-3 provide the parts outside the CDR3, is DGGITQSPKYLFRKEGQNVTLSCEQNLNHDAMYWYRQDPGQGLRLIYYSQIVNDFQKGDIAEGYSVSREKKESFPLTVTSAQKNPTAFYLCASSNWFVLDTQYFGPGTRLTVL.

Here the CDR3 reads CASSSPGANEKLFF. CDR3 DNA sequence: TGTGCCAGCAGTTCGCCGGGAGCTAATGAAAAACTGTTTTTT. V is TRBV6-6 and J is TRBJ1-4; no firm D call. The length of the CDR3 is 14 residues. Deletions cut 4 bases from V and 3 bases from J, with 9 bases between. Germline lookup yields CDR1 MNHNY and CDR2 SVGAGI (reference sequence).

This rearrangement joins TRBV6-5 to TRBJ2-2, with D maybe TRBD2 (7 bases). With 2 bases removed from V and 5 bases from J, the gap between germline ends came to 15 bases. This CDR3 is built from 16 residues. Germline V gives CDR1 MNHEY, CDR2 SVGAGI. CDR3 coding DNA: TGTGCCAGCAGTTACAGGGGAGGGGGAGGTACCGGGGAGCTGTTTTTT. Translation: CASSYRGGGGTGELFF.

This clone came up a few times. This sequence joins TRBV6-5 and TRBJ1-6, with no clear D. V lost 2 bases to trimming and J lost 8 bases, with 16 bases between them. This CDR3 comprises 16 residues. The germline gives CDR1 MNHEY, CDR2 SVGAGI. CDR3 in amino acids: CASSYTTRRLYSPLHF. CDR3 DNA sequence: TGTGCCAGCAGTTACACGACACGTCGGTTGTATTCACCCCTCCACTTT.

The chain has TRBV2 and TRBJ1-1; D gene unclear. Germline CDR1 is SNHLY and CDR2 is FYNNEI. This CDR3 has 14 residues. V was cut by 7 bases and J by 0 bases, with 12 bases left in between. The chain's CDR3 is CASIGERMNTEAFF. Here the CDR3 DNA reads TGTGCCAGCATCGGGGAACGGATGAACACTGAAGCTTTCTTT.

This clone was observed once. V gene TRBV5-1 combines with J gene TRBJ1-1; D is possibly TRBD1 (6 bases). V lost 0 bases and J 1 base, leaving 7 bases between the germline ends. CDR3 length equals 14 residues. In germline, CDR1 is SGHRS, CDR2 YFSETQ. The CDR3 reads CASSLGTENTEAFF. For the CDR3, the DNA is TGCGCCAGCAGCTTGGGGACAGAGAACACTGAAGCTTTCTTT.

Turning to this clone: Because the CDR3's place on the DNA is in doubt, the DNA is left out and the CDR3 is given as listed by TCRdb. This chain joins TRBV21-1 and TRBJ1-4; TRBD1 was called by the table and not checked on the DNA. TRBV21-1 corresponds to a pseudogene. The CDR3 length is 17 residues, termini included. CDR3 residues: CASSKVGRGTTNEKLFF.

The chain has TRBV28 and TRBJ1-5, with D possibly being TRBD1 (5 bases). The V gene lost 6 bases and the J gene lost 2 bases, with 14 bases spanning the gap. Germline V lookup: CDR1 MDHEN, CDR2 SYDVKM. The CDR3 loop spans 15 amino acids. The CDR3 loop is CASSLPGGGNQPQHF. DNA for the CDR3: TGTGCCAGCAGCCTCCCGGGGGGAGGCAATCAGCCCCAGCATTTT.

The V and J genes are TRBV2 and TRBJ1-1, with 7 nucleotides matching TRBD1. In germline, CDR1 is SNHLY, CDR2 FYNNEI. V lost 5 bases to trimming and J lost 1 base; unmatched junction nucleotides: 7. The CDR3 has 15 amino acids. The CDR3 reads CASSPTGPSNTEAFF. The DNA for the CDR3 is TGTGCCAGCAGTCCGACAGGGCCCTCGAACACTGAAGCTTTCTTT.

The chain recombines TRBV6-5 with TRBJ2-2, with 8 bases aligning to TRBD1. Germline CDR1 and CDR2: MNHEY and SVGAGI. V lost 6 bases, J lost 6 bases, and 6 bases stayed unmatched. This CDR3 region has 14 residues. CDR3 region: CASRADRASGELFF. For the CDR3, the DNA is TGTGCCAGCAGAGCGGACAGGGCATCCGGGGAGCTGTTTTTT.

The rearrangement links TRBV27 to TRBJ2-1, with D hard to call. The CDR3 is 14 residues long. Germline-derived CDR1 and CDR2 are MNHEY and SMNVEV (reference sequence). V lost 3 bases, J lost 2 bases, and 8 bases lay in between. CDR3 DNA sequence: TGTGCCAGCAGTTTTCCCCCTGCCTACAATGAGCAGTTCTTC. This gives the protein CASSFPPAYNEQFF.